This is a list of T cell receptor beta chains from one sample in a study of blood T cell repertoires in COVID-19. Produced via immunoSEQ multiplex PCR; TCRdb's table is partial and in-frame only. The sample consists of 150,000 to 200,000 clones, roughly four fifths of them appearing once. The sequenced sample was peripheral blood. The source of these receptors is a woman in her 70s with COVID-19, enrolled during active disease. CDR3s include the opening cysteine and the closing phenylalanine or tryptophan. The order of the fields is clone size, D gene, V gene, J gene, CDR3 DNA, CDR3 protein. D genes are given only for firm matches. The listing skips clone size in some rows; elsewhere it reads once, few, many or a size class.

>-|-|TRBV24-1|TRBJ1-1
TGTGCCACCAGTGGAGGAACTGAAGCTTTCTTT
CATSGGTEAFF
>-|TRBD1|TRBV19|TRBJ2-6
TGTGCCAGTAGTTTACCGGGACAGGGGACAGGGGCCAACGTCCTGACTTTC
CASSLPGQGTGANVLTF
>-|-|TRBV18|TRBJ2-7
TGTGCCAGCTCGGCGAGCACCCTACCCTCGGGTGAAGTAGGCTTC
CASSASTLPSGEVGF
>-|-|TRBV2|TRBJ1-1
TGTGCCAGCAGTCAACAGGGACCGAACACTGAAGCTTTCTTT
CASSQQGPNTEAFF
>-|TRBD2|TRBV28|TRBJ2-7
TGTGCCAGCAGTTTCACTAGCGGCCCTCCTAGGACCTACGAGCAGTACTTC
CASSFTSGPPRTYEQYF
>-|TRBD2|TRBV10-3|TRBJ2-7
TGTGCCATCGGACCGGGACTAGCGGGGGGATACGAGCAGTACTTC
CAIGPGLAGGYEQYF
>-|-|TRBV29-1|TRBJ2-3
TGCAGCGTCGGACAGCTCACAGATACGCAGTATTTT
CSVGQLTDTQYF
>-|-|TRBV30|TRBJ2-7
TGTGCCTGGAGAAAAGGGCGGGGTCCAATCTCCTACGAGCAGTACTTC
CAWRKGRGPISYEQYF
>once|-|TRBV6-1|TRBJ1-1
TGTGCCAGCAGTGAAGTAGACATTGAAGCTTTCTTT
CASSEVDIEAFF
>-|TRBD1|TRBV10-3|TRBJ2-3
TGTGCCATCAGTGAGGGGGGGACAGGCGGCTCGGATACGCAGTATTTT
CAISEGGTGGSDTQYF
>-|-|TRBV7-2|TRBJ1-5
TGTGCCAGCAGCTCTATTAGCAATCAGCCCCAGCATTTT
CASSSISNQPQHF
>-|-|TRBV4-3|TRBJ2-4
TGCGCCAGCAGCCAAGATGTGGGCTCCCCAGCCAAAAACATTCAGTACTTC
CASSQDVGSPAKNIQYF
>-|-|TRBV9|TRBJ1-5
TGTGCCAGCAGCGCTCCTACGGGGGGCGCCGATCAGCCCCAGCATTTT
CASSAPTGGADQPQHF
>once|-|TRBV2|TRBJ2-3
TGTGCCAGCAGTGATCAGGGCACAGATACGCAGTATTTT
CASSDQGTDTQYF
>-|TRBD1|TRBV5-1|TRBJ1-1
TGCGCCAGCAGCTTACAGGGGGCTGGGGGCACTGAAGCTTTCTTT
CASSLQGAGGTEAFF
>-|-|TRBV30|TRBJ1-1
TGTGCCTGGAGTGTACTCGGGAGGGGGAGGGCTGAAGCTTTCTTT
CAWSVLGRGRAEAFF
>few|TRBD1|TRBV4-2|TRBJ2-7
TGTGCCAGCAGCCAAGATCGGGGACAGAGCTACGAGCAGTACTTC
CASSQDRGQSYEQYF
>-|TRBD1|TRBV14|TRBJ2-3
TGTGCCAGCAGCCAAGATGGCAGGGGGAGCACAGATACGCAGTATTTT
CASSQDGRGSTDTQYF
>once|TRBD2|TRBV12-3/TRBV12-4|TRBJ2-7
TGTGCCAGCAGTTTGACTAGCCCATACGAGCAGTACTTC
CASSLTSPYEQYF
>-|-|TRBV28|TRBJ2-1
TGTGCCAGCAGTACCTTACCCATCTATCAGTTCTTC
CASSTLPIYQFF
>-|TRBD1|TRBV18|TRBJ2-7
TGTGCCAGCTCCCGGGACAGCGCAGGTTACGAGCAGTACTTC
CASSRDSAGYEQYF
>-|TRBD2|TRBV6-2/TRBV6-3|TRBJ2-4
TGTGCCAGCGGCCTTAGCGGGAGTGGGGACATTCAGTACTTC
CASGLSGSGDIQYF
>-|-|TRBV27|TRBJ2-5
TGTGCCAGCAGTTTCTCGGGGAAGGAGACCCAGTACTTC
CASSFSGKETQYF
>-|-|TRBV20-1|TRBJ1-1
TGCAGTGCGGGAGGGGATTCTGAAGCTTTCTTT
CSAGGDSEAFF
>few|-|TRBV19|TRBJ1-5
TGTGCCAGTAGTTCCAGTCACACAGGGTCGGGTCAGCCCCAGCATTTT
CASSSSHTGSGQPQHF
>-|-|TRBV27|TRBJ2-2
TGTGCCAGCAGCCCGAACAGGGCTCAAGGCGGGGAGCTGTTTTTT
CASSPNRAQGGELFF
>-|TRBD1|TRBV4-1|TRBJ2-7
TGCGCCAGCAGCCGGGCTTTGACAGGGGCCACCTACGAGCAGTACTTC
CASSRALTGATYEQYF
>few|TRBD2|TRBV5-6|TRBJ2-1
TGTGCCAGCAGCCCGAGCGGGAAAAGCTTATACAATGAGCAGTTCTTC
CASSPSGKSLYNEQFF
>once|-|TRBV27|TRBJ2-5
TGTGCCAGCAGGGGGCTTCTCCAAGAGACCCAGTACTTC
CASRGLLQETQYF
>-|TRBD1|TRBV2|TRBJ1-6
TGTGCCAGCAGTCCTTACCCTAATTCCGGGACAGACAATTCACCCCTCCACTTT
CASSPYPNSGTDNSPLHF
>few|TRBD1|TRBV28|TRBJ1-4
TGTGCCAGCAGCTCCGGACAGGGGGCGCGAGAAAAACTGTTTTTT
CASSSGQGAREKLFF